This TCR beta chain was observed in a study of Graves' ophthalmopathy and Graves' hyperthyroidism. Only a few counts were recorded for this clonotype. No donor had other autoimmune disease, uncontrolled infection, pregnancy or lactation. For repertoire sequencing, the TCR beta CDR3 regions were amplified from RNA transcripts. After a first-round RT-PCR with HTBI primers, a second-round multiplex PCR was run. Each CDR3 protein gets one entry after TCRdb re-called the multiplex PCR reads with MiXCR. The repertoire has about 410,000 distinct CDR3 sequences, around 18% of them found once; the top ten carry roughly 1.5%. What was sequenced was peripheral blood. The clonotype comes from a woman aged 18-30 years with Graves' ophthalmopathy.

The DNA of the CDR3 is TGTGCCAGCTCACCAAAAACCAGGGGACAGAACACCGGGGAGCTGTTTTTT. This gives the protein CASSPKTRGQNTGELFF. The chain employs TRBV18 and TRBJ2-2; possible D gene TRBD1, 6 bases. Trimming pared 2 bases from V and 1 base from J, leaving 14 bases between. Germline values: CDR1 KGHSH, CDR2 LQKENI. The CDR3 extends over 17 amino acids.